The next 3 T cell receptor beta chains were all read from a single sample in a study of cytomegalovirus exposure and HLA in healthy donors. 60 Vbeta and 13 Jbeta primers were used in PCR. TCRdb's table, derived via immunoSEQ multiplex PCR, lists solely in-frame clones and lacks some. The table has over 95,000 clones, 65% to 80% seen once. Sequenced: PBMCs. The receptor set was obtained from a man in his forties in good health and CMV-seropositive.

The J gene is TRBJ2-2, the V gene TRBV19; no clear D gene. The germline V gene encodes CDR1 LNHDA and CDR2 SQIVND (reference sequence). V lost 5 bases, J lost 3 bases, and 7 bases lay in between. This CDR3 comprises 13 residues. This chain's CDR3 is CASSARDTGELFF. The CDR3 DNA is TGTGCCAGTAGTGCCCGGGACACCGGGGAGCTGTTTTTT.

V and J are TRBV10-2 and TRBJ1-1; 7 bases map to TRBD1. In germline, CDR1 is WSHSY, CDR2 SAAADI. CDR3 length equals 13 residues. Trimming removed 8 bases from V and 0 bases from J; junction bases left unmatched: 3. The CDR3 DNA sequence: TGCGCCAGCGAGACAGGGCTGAACACTGAAGCTTTCTTT. It yields the protein CASETGLNTEAFF.

This clone was observed a few times. The CDR3 sequence is CASSFFQGYNSPLHF. CDR3 DNA: TGTGCCAGCAGCTTTTTTCAGGGCTATAATTCACCCCTCCACTTT. The genes are TRBV5-6 and TRBJ1-6, with D maybe TRBD1 (5 bases). V was pared by 2 bases and J by 3 bases, with 9 bases between. This CDR3 is built from 15 residues. Germline CDR1 reads SGHDT; CDR2 reads YYEEEE.